These T cell receptor beta chains were read from a single sample in a study of T cell responses to AZD1222 COVID-19 vaccine. Data came from immunoSEQ multiplex PCR; TCRdb stores just in-frame clones and leaves some out. The sample carries around 100,000 clones, 88% recorded once. The sample was peripheral blood, taken on day 0 of AZD1222 vaccination. The receptors were sampled from an adult in good health. CDR3s include the opening cysteine and the closing phenylalanine or tryptophan. D genes are given only for firm matches. Clone size is not always given. Where it is, it says once, few, many or a class for expanded clones.

v_call	d_call	j_call	clone_size	cdr3_aa	cdr3_nt
TRBV6-5	TRBD1	TRBJ1-1	-	CASSSTGVNTEAFF	TGTGCCAGCAGTTCGACAGGGGTAAACACTGAAGCTTTCTTT
TRBV24-1	TRBD1	TRBJ2-7	few	CATQGASYEQYF	TGTGCCACCCAGGGGGCATCCTACGAGCAGTACTTC
TRBV18	-	TRBJ2-1	-	CASSPPTGIGRSYNEQFF	TGTGCCAGCTCACCACCGACCGGGATAGGACGGAGCTACAATGAGCAGTTCTTC
TRBV6-2/TRBV6-3	-	TRBJ1-3	-	CASSYGRPAGVFSGNTIYF	TGTGCCAGCAGTTACGGGCGGCCCGCAGGCGTCTTCTCTGGAAACACCATATATTTT
TRBV19	-	TRBJ2-2	once	CASSWGRGSTELFF	TGTGCCAGTAGTTGGGGGCGGGGTTCTACGGAGCTGTTTTTT
TRBV12-3/TRBV12-4	-	TRBJ2-1	few	CASSYPYNEQFF	TGTGCCAGCAGCTACCCCTACAATGAGCAGTTCTTC
TRBV19	-	TRBJ2-5	-	CASSRYGDQETQYF	TGTGCCAGTAGTCGTTACGGGGACCAAGAGACCCAGTACTTC
TRBV24-1	-	TRBJ1-2	-	CATSDPEGGNYGYTF	TGTGCCACCAGTGATCCAGAGGGGGGGAACTATGGCTACACCTTC
TRBV6-2/TRBV6-3	TRBD2	TRBJ2-2	-	CASSYASGSSGELFF	TGTGCCAGCAGTTACGCTAGCGGGAGCTCCGGGGAGCTGTTTTTT
TRBV7-2	-	TRBJ2-6	-	CASSLSVGQGANVLTF	TGTGCCAGCAGCTTATCGGTAGGGCAGGGGGCCAACGTCCTGACTTTC
TRBV7-2	-	TRBJ1-2	many	CASKVGGRQGYTF	TGTGCCAGCAAGGTTGGCGGGAGGCAGGGCTACACCTTC
TRBV4-2	TRBD1	TRBJ2-6	-	CASSQGTGVLGANVLTF	TGTGCCAGCAGCCAAGGGACAGGAGTCCTCGGGGCCAACGTCCTGACTTTC
TRBV11-3	-	TRBJ2-3	-	CASSGRRITDTQYF	TGTGCCAGCAGTGGTCGGAGGATCACAGATACGCAGTATTTT
TRBV28	-	TRBJ2-7	-	CASSSDEVRLEQYF	TGTGCCAGCAGTTCGGACGAGGTTAGGCTCGAGCAGTACTTC
TRBV11-3	-	TRBJ1-2	-	CASSLRVNYGYTF	TGTGCCAGCAGCTTAAGGGTTAACTATGGCTACACCTTC
TRBV11-3	TRBD1	TRBJ1-4	-	CASSLSRQGAGEKLFF	TGTGCCAGCAGCTTAAGCCGGCAGGGGGCTGGTGAAAAACTGTTTTTT
TRBV6-5	-	TRBJ1-6	-	CASSNLSSYNSPLHF	TGTGCCAGCAGTAATCTGAGCTCCTATAATTCACCCCTCCACTTT
TRBV11-2	-	TRBJ1-3	-	CASSLSSGGNTIYF	TGTGCCAGCAGCTTAAGTTCGGGCGGAAACACCATATATTTT
TRBV19	-	TRBJ1-1	-	CASMIRGLPGTEAFF	TGTGCCAGCATGATCAGGGGCCTCCCCGGGACTGAAGCTTTCTTT
TRBV19	TRBD1	TRBJ1-5	-	CASSITGEGNQPQHF	TGTGCCAGTAGTATAACAGGGGAGGGCAATCAGCCCCAGCATTTT
TRBV3-1/TRBV3-2	-	TRBJ2-7	-	CASSNWTATYEQYF	TGTGCCAGCAGCAATTGGACGGCTACCTACGAGCAGTACTTC
TRBV2	TRBD2	TRBJ2-1	-	CASSEGTSGAYNEQFF	TGTGCCAGCAGTGAAGGGACTAGCGGGGCCTACAATGAGCAGTTCTTC
TRBV19	-	TRBJ2-3	-	CASSISTFTDTQYF	TGTGCCAGTAGTATTAGCACTTTCACAGATACGCAGTATTTT
TRBV19	-	TRBJ2-5	-	CASSAQGMWETQYF	TGTGCCAGTAGTGCCCAAGGGATGTGGGAGACCCAGTACTTC
TRBV27	-	TRBJ2-3	-	CASSLYGGGTDTQYF	TGTGCCAGCAGTTTATATGGCGGGGGCACAGATACGCAGTATTTT
TRBV6-5	-	TRBJ1-2	-	CASRNTGSSNYGYTF	TGTGCCAGCAGGAACACAGGGTCTTCTAACTATGGCTACACCTTC
TRBV5-4	-	TRBJ1-3	-	CASSFYGSGNTIYF	TGTGCCAGCAGCTTTTACGGGTCTGGAAACACCATATATTTT
TRBV18	-	TRBJ1-5	few	CASSPSPDQPQHF	TGTGCCAGCTCACCATCTCCGGATCAGCCCCAGCATTTT
TRBV2	-	TRBJ2-7	-	CASSQDYEQYF	TGTGCCAGCAGTCAGGACTACGAGCAGTACTTC
TRBV27	-	TRBJ1-5	-	CASSFLGANQPQHF	TGTGCCAGCAGTTTTTTGGGGGCAAATCAGCCCCAGCATTTT
TRBV21-1	-	TRBJ1-2	-	CASSTPGQTTSSNYGYTF	TGTGCCAGCAGCACACCGGGACAGACTACCTCTTCTAACTATGGCTACACCTTC
TRBV21-1	-	TRBJ1-1	-	CASSKSEGSDTEAFF	TGTGCCAGCAGCAAATCGGAGGGATCGGACACTGAAGCTTTCTTT
TRBV19	-	TRBJ2-3	-	CASSVTSFIGDTQYF	TGTGCCAGTAGTGTGACTTCTTTCATCGGAGATACGCAGTATTTT
TRBV4-1	-	TRBJ2-1	few	CASSQVLGEGNEQFF	TGCGCCAGCAGCCAAGTGTTGGGAGAGGGCAATGAGCAGTTCTTC
TRBV2	-	TRBJ1-4	-	CASSAQGSQNEKLFF	TGTGCCAGCAGTGCACAGGGAAGTCAGAATGAAAAACTGTTTTTT
TRBV30	-	TRBJ1-3	-	CAWSVKSSGNTIYF	TGTGCCTGGAGTGTAAAGAGCTCTGGAAACACCATATATTTT
TRBV9	-	TRBJ2-5	-	CASSVGGMVETQYF	TGTGCCAGCAGCGTAGGCGGGATGGTGGAGACCCAGTACTTC
TRBV24-1	TRBD1	TRBJ1-1	-	CATSDTRTGGTGTEAFF	TGTGCCACCAGTGATACACGGACAGGGGGTACGGGCACTGAAGCTTTCTTT
TRBV27	-	TRBJ2-7	-	CASSLTGTYEQYF	TGTGCCAGCAGTTTGACAGGTACCTACGAGCAGTACTTC
TRBV2	TRBD2	TRBJ2-1	-	CASSGAGTNPPYEQFF	TGTGCCAGCAGTGGGGCCGGGACTAACCCTCCTTATGAGCAGTTCTTC
TRBV15	TRBD1	TRBJ1-2	-	CATSRDNPGQGIGYTF	TGTGCCACCAGCAGAGATAATCCTGGACAGGGCATTGGCTACACCTTC
TRBV5-1	TRBD2	TRBJ2-1	-	CASSYPSGSKFF	TGCGCCAGCAGTTACCCTAGCGGGAGCAAGTTCTTC
TRBV5-1	TRBD2	TRBJ2-5	-	CASSLRSPGGETQYF	TGCGCCAGCAGCTTAAGGTCCCCGGGGGGAGAGACCCAGTACTTC
TRBV6-2/TRBV6-3	-	TRBJ2-1	-	CASSSKTGANNEQFF	TGTGCCAGCAGTTCTAAGACAGGAGCAAACAATGAGCAGTTCTTC
TRBV6-5	-	TRBJ2-7	-	CASGGKEGPYEQYF	TGTGCCAGCGGAGGGAAGGAGGGTCCCTACGAGCAGTACTTC
TRBV2	-	TRBJ1-5	-	CASSKEGDQPQHF	TGTGCCAGCAGTAAAGAAGGCGATCAGCCCCAGCATTTT
TRBV29-1	-	TRBJ1-2	-	CSVEDTRGYTF	TGCAGCGTTGAAGACACCAGGGGCTACACCTTC
TRBV4-1	-	TRBJ2-5	-	CASSQAPGEFETQYF	TGCGCCAGCAGCCAAGCACCAGGGGAATTCGAGACCCAGTACTTC
TRBV10-2	TRBD1	TRBJ1-6	few	CASSDNRGSPLHF	TGCGCCAGCAGTGATAACAGGGGCTCACCCCTCCACTTT